This TCR beta chain is drawn from a study of blood T cell repertoires in COVID-19. Whole-study context: PBMCs, B-cell-depleted T cells, or T cells were the source of the cDNA or gDNA that made up the material.

Sequenced by immunoSEQ multiplex PCR; TCRdb stores in-frame clones only, minus some. Among more than 250,000 clones, approximately 88% were seen once, and the ten largest hold 1.6%. V lost 5 bases to trimming and J lost 8 bases; unmatched junction nucleotides: 7. The germline gives CDR1 SNHLY, CDR2 FYNNEI. The CDR3 has 15 amino acids. Seattle researchers signed up patients amid active infection and tracked them longitudinally. The receptor was isolated from a woman aged 30 to 39 with COVID-19, enrolled during active disease. J is TRBJ1-5 and V is TRBV2; 12 bases map to TRBD1. The sequenced material came from peripheral blood. As DNA, the CDR3 is TGTGCCAGCAGTAGGGACAGGGGGCATCGGGAGCCCCAGCATTTT. Protein product: CASSRDRGHREPQHF.